Below are 16 T cell receptor beta chains sequenced from a single sample in a study of blood T cell repertoires in COVID-19 (TCRdb year 2020). Receptor libraries were prepared by the immunoSEQ multiplex PCR assay. Held by TCRdb, this immuneACCESS table contains in-frame sequences only and omits some clones. Under half of the omission traces to an unresolved V gene where checked; the cause of the rest is unknown. The sample table lists about 230,000 clones, 88% of them with a count of one. 3.7% of the sample is taken by the ten largest. The sequenced sample consisted of PBMCs or T cells enriched from blood (not recorded which). The receptor set was obtained from a woman aged 30 to 39 who had been exposed to COVID-19.

This chain links TRBV30 with TRBJ2-1; D is ambiguous. CDR1 is GTSNPN and CDR2 is SVGIG in the germline V gene (reference sequence). V was pared by 5 bases and J by 1 base, with 12 bases between. The CDR3 length is 14 residues. CDR3 in DNA: TGTGCCTGGGAAGACATATTATCCTACAATGAGCAGTTCTTC. Translating gives CAWEDILSYNEQFF.

There are a few counts of this clone. The chain employs TRBV4-1 and TRBJ2-7; D is unclear. V shed 4 bases and J shed 1 base, with 8 bases lying between them. The CDR3 sequence is 13 residues long. CDR1 and CDR2 (germline): MGHRA, YSYEKL. The CDR3 DNA is TGCGCCAGCAGCCTGGGCCTTTCCTACGAGCAGTACTTC. It codes for CASSLGLSYEQYF.

This rearrangement joins TRBV19 to TRBJ2-2; D is possibly TRBD2 (6 bases). The V gene's germline CDR1 is LNHDA and CDR2 SQIVND (reference sequence). The CDR3 is 19 residues long. Trimming removed 2 bases at V and 2 bases at J, with 21 bases between. The CDR3: CASSILSLAGTVNTGELFF. The CDR3 DNA follows: TGTGCCAGTAGTATATTGTCGTTGGCCGGGACTGTTAACACCGGGGAGCTGTTTTTT.

The chain couples TRBV19 to TRBJ1-1; D is perhaps TRBD1 (5 bases). Deletions cut 1 base from V and 2 bases from J, with 17 bases between. The CDR3 sequence is 17 residues long. In germline, CDR1 is LNHDA, CDR2 SQIVND (reference sequence). CDR3 sequence (DNA): TGTGCCAGTAGTATAGGAGTTAAGGACAAGATCAACACTGAAGCTTTCTTT. This sequence encodes CASSIGVKDKINTEAFF. Full variable domain (remainder filled in from reference TRBV19 and TRBJ1-1): DGGITQSPKYLFRKEGQNVTLSCEQNLNHDAMYWYRQDPGQGLRLIYYSQIVNDFQKGDIAEGYSVSREKKESFPLTVTSAQKNPTAFYLCASSIGVKDKINTEAFFGQGTRLTVV.

This chain connects TRBV5-8 to TRBJ2-1; 11 nucleotides match TRBD1. V was clipped by 0 bases and J by 9 bases; unmatched bases: 5. CDR1 is SGHTS, CDR2 YDEGEE, per germline. The CDR3 covers 15 residues. CDR3 protein: CASSLGDRGMGEQFF. The CDR3 DNA follows: TGTGCCAGCAGCTTGGGGGACAGGGGGATGGGTGAGCAGTTCTTC.

The rearrangement uses TRBV9 and TRBJ2-2, with 9 positions matching TRBD2. This CDR3 is 17 amino acids long. Germline-derived CDR1 and CDR2 are SGDLS and YYNGEE. Trimming cost V 0 bases and J 1 base; bases outside gene matches: 4. The CDR3 protein is CASSVANSGRNTGELFF. CDR3 DNA sequence: TGTGCCAGCAGCGTAGCTAATAGCGGGAGGAACACCGGGGAGCTGTTTTTT.

This chain uses TRBV14 with TRBJ2-7, with D tentatively TRBD1 (6 bases). Trimming cost V 0 bases and J 0 bases, with 12 bases left between them. The CDR3 is made up of 16 amino acids. CDR1 SGHDN and CDR2 FVKESK come from the germline V gene. Here the CDR3 reads CASSQEMDRPSYEQYF. CDR3 sequence (DNA): TGTGCCAGCAGCCAAGAAATGGACAGACCCTCCTACGAGCAGTACTTC.

This rearrangement joins TRBV9 to TRBJ2-1, with 7 nucleotides matching TRBD2. V was pared by 0 bases and J by 0 bases, with 0 bases of the junction left unmatched. In germline, CDR1 is SGDLS, CDR2 YYNGEE. This CDR3 has 15 residues. The DNA for the CDR3 is TGTGCCAGCAGCGTAGCGGGGGGCTCCTACAATGAGCAGTTCTTC. This codes for CASSVAGGSYNEQFF.

This clone was found once. The CDR3 bases are TGTGCCAGCGCCCTAGCGGGATGGGAGTATTTT. This sequence encodes CASALAGWEYF. V gene TRBV6-5 combines with J gene TRBJ2-3; 9 bases line up with TRBD2. CDR1 and CDR2 (germline): MNHEY, SVGAGI. The CDR3 covers 11 residues. J gave up 13 bases and V 8 bases, and 7 bases lay outside the gene matches.

This chain connects TRBV5-1 to TRBJ2-2; possibly TRBD2 for D (6 bases). This CDR3 has 14 amino acids. The germline V and J ends were trimmed by 3 bases and 7 bases, with 13 bases remaining between them. CDR1 is SGHRS and CDR2 is YFSETQ in the germline V gene. This chain's CDR3 is CASSSELANGELFF. Written as DNA, the CDR3 is TGCGCCAGCAGCTCCGAACTAGCTAACGGGGAGCTGTTTTTT.

The V and J genes are TRBV28 and TRBJ2-5; no clear D gene. This CDR3 contains 13 residues. Germline V gene data show CDR1 as MDHEN and CDR2 as SYDVKM. V shed 6 bases and J shed 0 bases, with 8 bases lying between them. CDR3: CASRGPYQETQYF. CDR3 coding DNA: TGTGCCAGCAGGGGCCCGTACCAAGAGACCCAGTACTTC. Full variable domain (outside the CDR3, taken from reference TRBV28 and TRBJ2-5): DVKVTQSSRYLVKRTGEKVFLECVQDMDHENMFWYRQDPGLGLRLIYFSYDVKMKEKGDIPEGYSVSREKKERFSLILESASTNQTSMYLCASRGPYQETQYFGPGTRLLVL.

The chain carries TRBV5-1 and TRBJ2-5, with 7 bases lining up with TRBD2. The CDR3 is made up of 16 amino acids. Germline V gives CDR1 SGHRS, CDR2 YFSETQ. V lost 6 bases and J lost 2; bases outside the gene matches: 13. The CDR3 sequence is CASTASGGTGQETQYF. The CDR3 region has the DNA TGCGCCAGCACTGCTAGCGGAGGTACTGGTCAAGAGACCCAGTACTTC.

V and J are TRBV18 and TRBJ2-2; D unclear. The ends were cut back, 1 base at V and 0 bases at J, with 9 bases in the middle. The CDR3 length is 16 residues. Per the germline V gene, CDR1 is KGHSH and CDR2 is LQKENI. Here the CDR3 reads CASSPLGSPNTGELFF. The CDR3 DNA reads as TGTGCCAGCTCACCACTTGGCTCCCCGAACACCGGGGAGCTGTTTTTT.

V gene TRBV9 combines with J gene TRBJ2-3; 8 nucleotides agree with TRBD1. Germline trimming cut 7 bases from V and 1 base from J; bases unmatched to any gene: 17. CDR1 and CDR2 from the germline V gene are SGDLS and YYNGEE. There are 18 residues in the CDR3. DNA for the CDR3: TGTGCCAGCTCACGTAGAAGTGGGGAGACAGGGGGCACAGATACGCAGTATTTT. It encodes CASSRRSGETGGTDTQYF.

This clone was recorded once. This sequence joins TRBV30 and TRBJ1-2, with 8 bases that match TRBD1. Germline V gene lookup returns CDR1 GTSNPN and CDR2 SVGIG (reference sequence). The V and J ends lost 2 bases and 4 bases, in that order; junction bases with no gene match: 3. This CDR3 is 13 amino acids long. The CDR3 here is CAWSTGQGYGYTF. The CDR3 bases are TGTGCCTGGAGTACCGGACAGGGCTATGGCTACACCTTC. Looking up the rest from reference TRBV30 and TRBJ1-2 gives the full variable domain: SQTIHQWPATLVQPVGSPLSLECTVEGTSNPNLYWYRQAAGRGLQLLFYSVGIGQISSEVPQNLSASRPQDRQFILSSKKLLLSDSGFYLCAWSTGQGYGYTFGSGTRLTVV.

This clone was recorded once. The V and J genes are TRBV28 and TRBJ2-5; D is possibly TRBD2 (6 bases). V was clipped by 3 bases and J by 1 base, with 12 bases between them. Germline CDR1 is MDHEN and CDR2 is SYDVKM. The length of the CDR3 is 15 residues. In nucleotides, the CDR3 is TGTGCCAGCAGTTTGCGGGGAGTAGGCCAAGAGACCCAGTACTTC. This sequence encodes CASSLRGVGQETQYF.